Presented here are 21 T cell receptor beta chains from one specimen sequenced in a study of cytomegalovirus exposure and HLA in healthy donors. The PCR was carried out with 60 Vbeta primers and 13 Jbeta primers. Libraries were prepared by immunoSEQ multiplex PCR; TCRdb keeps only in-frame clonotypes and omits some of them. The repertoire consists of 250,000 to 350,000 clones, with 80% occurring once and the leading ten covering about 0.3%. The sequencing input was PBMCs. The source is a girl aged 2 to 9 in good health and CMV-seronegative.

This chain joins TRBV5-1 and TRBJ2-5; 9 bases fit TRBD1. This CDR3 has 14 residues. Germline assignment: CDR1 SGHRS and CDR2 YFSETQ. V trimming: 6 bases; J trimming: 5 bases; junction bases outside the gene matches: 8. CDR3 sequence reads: CASIGDRESETQYF. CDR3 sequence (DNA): TGCGCCAGCATAGGGGACAGGGAAAGTGAGACCCAGTACTTC.

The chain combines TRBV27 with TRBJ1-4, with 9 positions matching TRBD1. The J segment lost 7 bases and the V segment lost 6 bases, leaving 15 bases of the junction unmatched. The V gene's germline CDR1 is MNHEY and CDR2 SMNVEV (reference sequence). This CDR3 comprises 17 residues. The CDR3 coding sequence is TGTGCCAGCAGGGCGGGACAGGGCCCTCAGGGCGGTGAAAAACTGTTTTTT. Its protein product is CASRAGQGPQGGEKLFF.

The CDR3 sequence is CASSPLVPDTQYF. DNA of the CDR3: TGTGCCAGCAGTCCCCTTGTTCCTGATACGCAGTATTTT. The V and J genes are TRBV6-6 and TRBJ2-3; D is unclear. The CDR3 sequence is 13 residues long. CDR1 MNHNY and CDR2 SVGAGI come from the germline V gene (reference sequence). V was pared by 5 bases and J by 6 bases, with 12 bases between.

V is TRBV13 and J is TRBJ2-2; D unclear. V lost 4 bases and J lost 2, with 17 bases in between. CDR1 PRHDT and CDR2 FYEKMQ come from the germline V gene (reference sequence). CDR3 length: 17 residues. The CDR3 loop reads CASSYTEYRDNTGELFF. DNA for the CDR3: TGTGCCAGCAGCTATACAGAATACAGAGACAACACCGGGGAGCTGTTTTTT.

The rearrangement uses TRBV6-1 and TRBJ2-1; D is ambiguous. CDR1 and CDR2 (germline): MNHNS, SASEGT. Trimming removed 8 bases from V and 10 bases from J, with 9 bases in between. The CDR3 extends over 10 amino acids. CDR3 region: CASEAWEQFF. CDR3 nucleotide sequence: TGTGCCAGCGAGGCATGGGAGCAGTTCTTC.

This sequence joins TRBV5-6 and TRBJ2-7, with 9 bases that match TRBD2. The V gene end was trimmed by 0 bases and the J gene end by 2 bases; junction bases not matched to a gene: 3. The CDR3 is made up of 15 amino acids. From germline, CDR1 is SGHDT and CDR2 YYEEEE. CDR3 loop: CASSLAPSGAYEQYF. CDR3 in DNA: TGTGCCAGCAGCTTGGCCCCTAGCGGGGCCTACGAGCAGTACTTC.

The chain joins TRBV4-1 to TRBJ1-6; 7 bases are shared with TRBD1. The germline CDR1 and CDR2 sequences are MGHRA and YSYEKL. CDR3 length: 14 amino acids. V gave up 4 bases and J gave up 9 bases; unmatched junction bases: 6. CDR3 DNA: TGCGCCAGCAGCCCCCCCGGGGACAGTTCACCCCTCCACTTT. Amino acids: CASSPPGDSSPLHF.

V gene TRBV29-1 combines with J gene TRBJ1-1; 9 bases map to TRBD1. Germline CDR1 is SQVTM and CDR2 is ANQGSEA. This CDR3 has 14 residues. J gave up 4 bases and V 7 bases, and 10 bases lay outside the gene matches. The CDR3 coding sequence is TGCAGCGGGGAAGACAGGGGGAGTTTCACTGAAGCTTTCTTT. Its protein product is CSGEDRGSFTEAFF.

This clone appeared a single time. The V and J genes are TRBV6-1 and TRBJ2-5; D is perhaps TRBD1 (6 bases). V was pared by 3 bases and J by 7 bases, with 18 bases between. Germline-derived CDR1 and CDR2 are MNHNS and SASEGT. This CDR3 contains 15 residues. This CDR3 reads CASSDNRAIPGTQYF. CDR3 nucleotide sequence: TGTGCCAGCAGTGATAACAGGGCCATCCCTGGGACCCAGTACTTC.

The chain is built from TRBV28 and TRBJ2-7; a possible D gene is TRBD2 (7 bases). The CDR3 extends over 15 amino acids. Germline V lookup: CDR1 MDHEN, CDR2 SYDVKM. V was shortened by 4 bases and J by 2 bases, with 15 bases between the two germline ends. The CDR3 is CASSSGGLGAYEQYF. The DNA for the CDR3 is TGTGCCAGCAGTTCCGGGGGGCTGGGCGCCTACGAGCAGTACTTC.

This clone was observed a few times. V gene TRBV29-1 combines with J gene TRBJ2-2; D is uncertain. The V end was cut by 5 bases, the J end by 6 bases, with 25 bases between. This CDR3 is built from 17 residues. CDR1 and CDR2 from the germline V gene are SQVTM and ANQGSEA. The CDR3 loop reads CSVSRGGGGWVPGELFF. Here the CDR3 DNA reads TGCAGCGTTTCAAGAGGCGGCGGCGGATGGGTTCCCGGGGAGCTGTTTTTT.

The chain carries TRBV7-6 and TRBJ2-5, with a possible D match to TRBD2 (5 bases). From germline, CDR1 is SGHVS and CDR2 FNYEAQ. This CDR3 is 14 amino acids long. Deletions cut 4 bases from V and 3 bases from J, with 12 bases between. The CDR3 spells CASSSTREKETQYF. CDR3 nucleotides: TGTGCCAGCAGCTCTACACGGGAAAAAGAGACCCAGTACTTC.

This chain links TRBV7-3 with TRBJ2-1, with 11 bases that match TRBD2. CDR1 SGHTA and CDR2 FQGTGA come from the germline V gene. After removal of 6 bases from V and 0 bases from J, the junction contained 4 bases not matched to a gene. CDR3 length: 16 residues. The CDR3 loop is CASRASGGSSYNEQFF. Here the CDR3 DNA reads TGTGCCAGCAGAGCTAGCGGGGGGAGCTCCTACAATGAGCAGTTCTTC.

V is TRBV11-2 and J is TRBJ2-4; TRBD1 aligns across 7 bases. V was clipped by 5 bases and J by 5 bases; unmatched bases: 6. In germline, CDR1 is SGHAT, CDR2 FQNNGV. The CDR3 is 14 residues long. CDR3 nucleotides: TGTGCCAGCAGCCCAAAAGGGGGCGAAAACATTCAGTACTTC. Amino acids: CASSPKGGENIQYF.

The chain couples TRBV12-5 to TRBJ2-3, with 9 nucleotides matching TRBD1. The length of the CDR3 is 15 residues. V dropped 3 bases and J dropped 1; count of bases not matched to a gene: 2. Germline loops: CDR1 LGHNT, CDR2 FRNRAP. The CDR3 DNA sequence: TGTGCTAGTGGTTTTACAGGGGGCGGCACAGATACGCAGTATTTT. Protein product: CASGFTGGGTDTQYF.

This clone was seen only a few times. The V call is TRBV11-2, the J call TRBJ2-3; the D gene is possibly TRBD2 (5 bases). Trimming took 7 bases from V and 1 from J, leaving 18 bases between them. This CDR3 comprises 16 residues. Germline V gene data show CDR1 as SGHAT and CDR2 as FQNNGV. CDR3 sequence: CASNARPSMGTDTQYF. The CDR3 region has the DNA TGTGCCAGCAACGCCAGGCCTAGCATGGGCACAGATACGCAGTATTTT.

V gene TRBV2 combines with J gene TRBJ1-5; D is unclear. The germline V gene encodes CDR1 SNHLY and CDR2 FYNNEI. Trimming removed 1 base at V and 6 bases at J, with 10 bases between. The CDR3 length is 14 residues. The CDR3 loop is CASSEDYEAQPQHF. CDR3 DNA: TGTGCCAGCAGTGAAGACTATGAGGCTCAGCCCCAGCATTTT.

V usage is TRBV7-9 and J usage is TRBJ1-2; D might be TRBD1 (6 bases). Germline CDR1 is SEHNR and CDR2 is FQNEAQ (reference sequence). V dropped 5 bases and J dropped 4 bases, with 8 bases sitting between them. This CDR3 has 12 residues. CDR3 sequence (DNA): TGTGCCAGCAGCCGGACAGTCTATGGCTACACCTTC. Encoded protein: CASSRTVYGYTF.

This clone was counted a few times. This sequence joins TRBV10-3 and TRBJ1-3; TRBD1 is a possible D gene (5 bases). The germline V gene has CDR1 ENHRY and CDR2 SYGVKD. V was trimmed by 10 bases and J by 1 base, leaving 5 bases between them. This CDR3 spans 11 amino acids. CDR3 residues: CATGSGNTIYF. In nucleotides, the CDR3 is TGTGCCACAGGGTCTGGAAACACCATATATTTT.

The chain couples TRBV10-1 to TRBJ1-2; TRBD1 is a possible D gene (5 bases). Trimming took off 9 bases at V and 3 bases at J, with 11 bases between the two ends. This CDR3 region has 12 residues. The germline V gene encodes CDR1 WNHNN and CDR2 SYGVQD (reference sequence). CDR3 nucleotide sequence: TGCGCCAGTTCGGACACCCACTATGGCTACACCTTC. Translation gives CASSDTHYGYTF.

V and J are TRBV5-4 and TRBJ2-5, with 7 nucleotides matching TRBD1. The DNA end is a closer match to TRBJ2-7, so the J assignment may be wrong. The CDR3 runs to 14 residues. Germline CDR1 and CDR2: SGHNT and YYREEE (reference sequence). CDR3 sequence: CASSLGQGLYEQYF. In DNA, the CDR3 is TGTGCCAGCAGCTTGGGACAGGGCCTTTACGAGCAGTACTTC.